This passage covers 23 T cell receptor beta chains from one sample sequenced in a study of T cells in Graves' hyperthyroidism and ophthalmopathy. It was RNA transcripts that yielded the amplified TCR beta CDR3 regions. First-round RT-PCR with HTBI primers amplified the TCR CDR3 region. TCRdb re-called the multiplex PCR reads with MiXCR, one entry per CDR3 protein. The top ten clones hold approximately 9.9% of a sample with more than 300,000 distinct CDR3 sequences, roughly 13% of them seen once. Sequenced: blood. These receptors originate from an older woman with Graves' hyperthyroidism.

This clonotype was found a few times. This chain uses TRBV18 with TRBJ2-5, with D possibly matching TRBD1 (6 bases). The CDR3 sequence is 13 residues long. Trimming shortened V by 2 bases and J by 12 bases, and 16 bases separated the two germline ends. CDR1 is KGHSH and CDR2 is LQKENI in the germline V gene. The CDR3 loop reads CASSPGPTGLEYF. The CDR3 coding sequence is TGTGCCAGCTCACCAGGACCTACAGGGTTGGAGTACTTC.

This clonotype was detected many times. V gene TRBV2 combines with J gene TRBJ2-2; D ambiguous. CDR1 is SNHLY and CDR2 is FYNNEI in the germline V gene. The V and J ends lost 6 bases and 7 bases respectively, with 12 bases between them. The CDR3 is made up of 13 amino acids. As DNA, the CDR3 is TGTGCCAGCAGGGCGGAAGGGCTCGGGGAGCTGTTTTTT. As protein: CASRAEGLGELFF.

The rearrangement joins TRBV4-1 to TRBJ1-2, with TRBD1 as a possible D gene (6 bases). V lost 4 bases, J lost 7 bases, and 19 bases lay in between. The CDR3 loop spans 15 amino acids. Germline V gene sequence: CDR1 MGHRA, CDR2 YSYEKL. The CDR3 DNA reads TGCGCCAGCAGCCTGACAGGTCCCCGCGGGGGTGGCTACACCTTC. Translated, it gives CASSLTGPRGGGYTF.

This clonotype was seen at least ten times. The V gene is TRBV24-1, the J gene TRBJ1-1; 7 bases agree with TRBD1. CDR3 size: 16 residues. The trim removed 5 bases at V and 1 base at J, leaving 9 bases unmatched. The germline gives CDR1 KGHDR, CDR2 SFDVKD. This CDR3 is CATSAVPGGQNTEAFF. CDR3 coding DNA: TGTGCCACCAGTGCCGTTCCAGGGGGGCAGAACACTGAAGCTTTCTTT.

This clonotype was found many times. The V gene is TRBV5-1, the J gene TRBJ2-3; 13 bases line up with TRBD2. Germline V gene data show CDR1 as SGHRS and CDR2 as YFSETQ. The CDR3 covers 16 residues. With V trimmed by 4 bases and J by 4 bases, 6 bases remained unmatched. The CDR3 nucleotides are TGCGCCAGCAGCCAGGGACTAGCGGGAACGGCAGATACGCAGTATTTT. This codes for CASSQGLAGTADTQYF. The complete variable domain, with remaining parts taken from reference TRBV5-1 and TRBJ2-3, reads KAGVTQTPRYLIKTRGQQVTLSCSPISGHRSVSWYQQTPGQGLQFLFEYFSETQRNKGNFPGRFSGRQFSNSRSEMNVSTLELGDSALYLCASSQGLAGTADTQYFGPGTRLTVL.

This clonotype came up once. Being one base from a much bigger clone, this may be a read error. The V and J genes are TRBV5-1 and TRBJ1-4, with 10 bases fitting TRBD1. The CDR3 covers 14 residues. Germline V lookup: CDR1 SGHRS, CDR2 YFSETQ. Losses at the gene ends were 4 bases for V and 5 bases for J; bases not matched to a gene: 2. CDR3 coding DNA: TGCGCCAGCAGCCGGACAGGGGGGAATGAAAAACTGTTTTTT. Its protein product is CASSRTGGNEKLFF.

This clonotype showed up many times. The gene calls are TRBV30 and TRBJ2-5; 7 bases are shared with TRBD2. This CDR3 region has 15 residues. The germline CDR1 and CDR2 sequences are GTSNPN and SVGIG (reference sequence). V shed 0 bases, J shed 1 base, and the junction held 5 bases outside the gene matches. CDR3 protein: CAWSVVGGTQETQYF. The CDR3 DNA reads as TGTGCCTGGAGTGTGGTCGGGGGGACCCAAGAGACCCAGTACTTC.

This clonotype was seen repeatedly, ten times or more. This chain connects TRBV11-2 to TRBJ1-6; maybe TRBD1 (5 bases). Germline V gene lookup returns CDR1 SGHAT and CDR2 FQNNGV. Trimming pared 3 bases from V and 6 bases from J, leaving 12 bases between. CDR3 length equals 15 residues. CDR3 coding DNA: TGTGCCAGCAGCTTGAAACAGGTTTCTAATTCACCCCTCCACTTT. Its protein product is CASSLKQVSNSPLHF.

This clonotype has at least ten counts. V is TRBV18 and J is TRBJ2-7; 7 bases line up with TRBD2. The V segment lost 4 bases and the J segment 4 bases; nucleotides outside the gene matches: 10. Germline V CDR1 and CDR2: KGHSH, LQKENI. The CDR3 is 15 residues long. The chain's CDR3 is CASSHGSREVYEQYF. CDR3 bases: TGTGCCAGCTCACACGGGAGCCGGGAGGTATACGAGCAGTACTTC.

This clonotype was picked up many times. The chain carries TRBV11-2 and TRBJ2-7; 11 positions agree with TRBD2. Germline V lookup: CDR1 SGHAT, CDR2 FQNNGV. V shed 4 bases, J shed 3 bases, and the junction held 8 bases outside the gene matches. This CDR3 is 16 amino acids long. The CDR3 bases are TGTGCCAGCAGCTCCAGGGGGACTAGCGGTGACTACGAGCAGTACTTC. Its protein is CASSSRGTSGDYEQYF.

This clonotype was recorded at least ten times. The rearrangement links TRBV12-5 to TRBJ1-1; a weak D match, TRBD1 (5 bases). The germline CDR1 and CDR2 sequences are LGHNT and FRNRAP. The CDR3 extends over 12 amino acids. V lost 3 bases and J 6 bases, leaving 8 bases between the germline ends. CDR3 sequence reads: CASGFWGAEAFF. The CDR3, as DNA: TGTGCTAGTGGTTTCTGGGGGGCTGAAGCTTTCTTT.

This clonotype was detected many times. The genes are TRBV2 and TRBJ2-1; D is possibly TRBD2 (6 bases). Trimming took off 6 bases at V and 10 bases at J, with 16 bases between the two ends. Per germline, CDR1 SNHLY and CDR2 FYNNEI. The CDR3 runs 13 residues. The CDR3 protein is CASRLAVVGEQFF. The CDR3 region has the DNA TGTGCCAGCAGACTAGCCGTTGTGGGAGAGCAGTTCTTC.

This clonotype was seen repeatedly, ten times or more. The rearrangement uses TRBV30 and TRBJ2-3; maybe TRBD2 (7 bases). The V and J ends lost 4 bases and 3 bases respectively, with 17 bases between them. Germline lookup yields CDR1 GTSNPN and CDR2 SVGIG (reference sequence). This CDR3 is built from 15 residues. The CDR3 coding sequence is TGTGCCTGGAACGTAAGAGGGGGGGGTACAGATACGCAGTATTTT. Translated, it gives CAWNVRGGGTDTQYF.

This sequence joins TRBV6-1 and TRBJ1-2; D gene uncertain. The germline V gene has CDR1 MNHNS and CDR2 SASEGT. The CDR3 covers 14 residues. Between the trimmed V and J ends, which lost 6 bases and 4 bases, there was a span of 15 bases. The CDR3 is CASRSGLPGYGYTF. The CDR3 nucleotides read TGTGCCAGCAGATCAGGACTGCCAGGCTATGGCTACACCTTC.

This clonotype was recorded at least ten times. The chain joins TRBV20-1 to TRBJ2-7; tentative D call: TRBD1 (6 bases). Germline loops: CDR1 DFQATT, CDR2 SNEGSKA (reference sequence). The CDR3 covers 13 residues. V was pared by 6 bases and J by 1 base, with 13 bases between. The CDR3, as DNA: TGCAGTGCCGCCGGGACACTTTCCTACGAGCAGTACTTC. Residues: CSAAGTLSYEQYF.

This clonotype was seen repeatedly, ten times or more. This chain joins TRBV2 and TRBJ2-1, with 11 positions matching TRBD2. The CDR3 totals 14 residues. The junction had 10 bases not matched to a gene; V was cut back by 6 bases and J by 12 bases. Germline V CDR1 and CDR2: SNHLY, FYNNEI. The chain's CDR3 is CASRTRLAGSRQFF. The CDR3 DNA is TGTGCCAGCAGAACAAGACTAGCGGGGTCAAGGCAGTTCTTC.

This clonotype was counted many times. J is TRBJ2-5 and V is TRBV10-3; no reliable D call. The CDR3 length is 12 residues. Trimming removed 6 bases at V and 1 base at J, with 6 bases between. Germline lookup yields CDR1 ENHRY and CDR2 SYGVKD. The DNA of the CDR3 is TGTGCCATCAGAGGCAGCCAAGAGACCCAGTACTTC. Amino acid sequence: CAIRGSQETQYF.

The table lists this clonotype with many counts. J is TRBJ1-6 and V is TRBV2; 7 bases fit TRBD1. The CDR3 has 15 residues. Per the germline V gene, CDR1 is SNHLY and CDR2 is FYNNEI. The J segment lost 6 bases and the V segment lost 2 bases, leaving 4 bases of the junction unmatched. The CDR3 loop reads CASSENRGTNSPLHF. CDR3 bases: TGTGCCAGCAGTGAAAACAGGGGAACTAATTCACCCCTCCACTTT.

There are many counts of this clonotype. The chain links TRBV24-1 to TRBJ2-5; no clear D gene. Trimming removed 1 base at V and 2 bases at J, with 13 bases between. This CDR3 spans 16 amino acids. Germline CDR1 and CDR2: KGHDR and SFDVKD. CDR3 DNA: TGTGCCACCAGTGATTTTGGTTTCGTGGGGCAAGAGACCCAGTACTTC. It is translated as CATSDFGFVGQETQYF.

The rearrangement uses TRBV27 and TRBJ2-6; maybe TRBD2 (6 bases). Trimming stripped 6 bases from V and 0 bases from J, with 12 bases between. The length of the CDR3 is 16 residues. Germline CDR1 MNHEY, CDR2 SMNVEV (reference sequence). The CDR3, as DNA: TGTGCCAGCAGGAAAGGCGGGACCTCTGGGGCCAACGTCCTGACTTTC. This gives the protein CASRKGGTSGANVLTF.

This clonotype was observed a few times. This chain links TRBV25-1 with TRBJ2-5, with TRBD2 as a possible D gene (6 bases). This CDR3 comprises 15 residues. Germline-derived CDR1 and CDR2 are MGHDK and SYGVNS. The ends were cut back, 0 bases at V and 4 bases at J, with 12 bases in the middle. The CDR3 region is CASSEYRSGRETQYF. For the CDR3, the DNA is TGTGCCAGCAGTGAATATAGGTCCGGGAGAGAGACCCAGTACTTC.

This clonotype was observed at least ten times. The CDR3 here is CAIMVGGLGTDTQYF. CDR3 nucleotides: TGTGCCATCATGGTAGGGGGGCTTGGCACAGATACGCAGTATTTT. This chain uses TRBV10-3 with TRBJ2-3; D could derive from TRBD1 or TRBD2 (6 bases each). The V end lost 7 bases, the J end lost 1 base, and 15 bases lay between the germline ends. There are 15 residues in the CDR3. CDR1 is ENHRY and CDR2 is SYGVKD in the germline V gene.

This clonotype was seen only a few times. CDR3 region: CASSTRAEWGELFF. CDR3 DNA: TGTGCCAGCAGCACCCGGGCCGAGTGGGGGGAGCTGTTTTTT. The chain has TRBV7-3 and TRBJ2-2, with D uncertain. The CDR3 sequence is 14 residues long. Trimming cost V 5 bases and J 8 bases, with 15 bases left between them. CDR1 and CDR2 (germline): SGHTA, FQGTGA.